Each of the 13 T cell receptor beta chains below was sequenced from the same sample in a study of blood T cell dynamics during melanoma immunotherapy. The protocol was immunoSEQ multiplex PCR, while the TCRdb copy is restricted to in-frame clones and leaves out a portion. This table holds several thousand clones, around 84% found once. The time point: week 3, after first cycle of checkpoint inhibitor. The sequencing here drew on blood, taken from a patient treated with checkpoint blockade. These receptors were taken from a human donor with melanoma.

The gene calls are TRBV11-3 and TRBJ2-5; D ambiguous. The CDR3 length is 11 residues. With 3 bases removed from V and 5 bases from J, the gap between germline ends came to 4 bases. CDR1 is SGHNT, CDR2 YENEEA, per germline. This CDR3 is CASSFGETQYF. CDR3 nucleotide sequence: TGTGCCAGCAGCTTTGGGGAGACCCAGTACTTC.

This rearrangement joins TRBV5-4 to TRBJ1-4; maybe TRBD1 (6 bases). V lost 4 bases and J lost 0, with 10 bases in between. CDR3 length: 15 residues. From germline, CDR1 is SGHNT and CDR2 YYREEE (reference sequence). The DNA of the CDR3 is TGTGCCAGCAGCCCGGGACAAGCAACTAATGAAAAACTGTTTTTT. Protein product: CASSPGQATNEKLFF.

This sequence joins TRBV2 and TRBJ1-2; the D is unclear. Trimming took off 7 bases at V and 8 bases at J, with 11 bases between the two ends. The CDR3 covers 11 residues. From germline, CDR1 is SNHLY and CDR2 FYNNEI. CDR3 amino acids: CASTQREGYTF. DNA of the CDR3: TGTGCCAGCACCCAACGGGAGGGCTACACCTTC.

This chain connects TRBV7-8 to TRBJ1-5; D ambiguous. Germline CDR1 is SGHVS and CDR2 is FQNEAQ. This CDR3 region has 14 residues. V lost 5 bases and J 7 bases, leaving 15 bases between the germline ends. CDR3 amino acids: CASSPERVGQPQHF. The CDR3 coding sequence is TGTGCCAGCAGCCCGGAAAGGGTCGGGCAGCCCCAGCATTTT. The complete variable domain, with remaining parts taken from reference TRBV7-8 and TRBJ1-5, reads GAGVSQSPRYKVAKRGQDVALRCDPISGHVSLFWYQQALGQGPEFLTYFQNEAQLDKSGLPSDRFFAERPEGSVSTLKIQRTQQEDSAVYLCASSPERVGQPQHFGDGTRLSIL.

This clone has just a few counts. The chain recombines TRBV10-2 with TRBJ1-2; 8 bases are shared with TRBD1. The CDR3 covers 14 residues. The germline V gene encodes CDR1 WSHSY and CDR2 SAAADI. V was pared by 6 bases and J by 7 bases, with 10 bases of the junction left unmatched. The CDR3 nucleotides are TGCGCCAGCAGAGTAGACAGGGGACTGGGTGGCTACACCTTC. Encoded protein: CASRVDRGLGGYTF.

The chain couples TRBV6-6 to TRBJ2-2; possible D gene TRBD2, 5 bases. With 5 bases removed from V and 2 bases from J, the gap between germline ends came to 6 bases. In germline, CDR1 is MNHNY, CDR2 SVGAGI (reference sequence). This CDR3 spans 13 amino acids. Here the CDR3 reads CASSPGNTGELFF. Here the CDR3 DNA reads TGTGCCAGCAGTCCGGGAAACACCGGGGAGCTGTTTTTT.

The gene calls are TRBV9 and TRBJ1-1; D call uncertain. With 0 bases removed from V and 1 base from J, the gap between germline ends came to 7 bases. CDR3 length: 14 residues. Per the germline V gene, CDR1 is SGDLS and CDR2 is YYNGEE. CDR3 in amino acids: CASSVAASNTEAFF. The DNA for the CDR3 is TGTGCCAGCAGCGTAGCCGCATCGAACACTGAAGCTTTCTTT. The variable domain in full, completed from reference TRBV9 and TRBJ1-1, reads DSGVTQTPKHLITATGQRVTLRCSPRSGDLSVYWYQQSLDQGLQFLIQYYNGEERAKGNILERFSAQQFPDLHSELNLSSLELGDSALYFCASSVAASNTEAFFGQGTRLTVV.

The rearrangement joins TRBV11-2 to TRBJ1-2, with a weak D call TRBD1 (5 bases). Between the trimmed V and J ends, which lost 6 bases and 5 bases, there was a span of 16 bases. The CDR3 sequence is 14 residues long. Germline lookup yields CDR1 SGHAT and CDR2 FQNNGV. The CDR3 is CASSSPGRSYGYTF. In DNA, the CDR3 is TGTGCCAGCAGTTCGCCGGGACGAAGTTATGGCTACACCTTC.

The chain combines TRBV6-5 with TRBJ1-5; D is unresolved. With 8 bases removed from V and 1 base from J, the gap between germline ends came to 15 bases. Germline V gene lookup returns CDR1 MNHEY and CDR2 SVGAGI. The CDR3 runs to 15 residues. CDR3 nucleotide sequence: TGTGCCAGCGGGAGCGGCAGCGTAAGCAATCAGCCCCAGCATTTT. Its translation: CASGSGSVSNQPQHF.

The rearrangement links TRBV9 to TRBJ2-5, with 14 bases that match TRBD2. J was trimmed by 2 bases and V by 4 bases; bases with no gene match: 4. CDR3 length: 16 residues. Germline V gene data show CDR1 as SGDLS and CDR2 as YYNGEE. The CDR3 nucleotides read TGTGCCAGCAGCACCGGGACTAGCGGGGGTCAAGAGACCCAGTACTTC. It encodes CASSTGTSGGQETQYF.

The rearrangement uses TRBV11-3 and TRBJ1-5; possible D gene TRBD1, 6 bases. The V gene's germline CDR1 is SGHNT and CDR2 YENEEA. The CDR3 runs to 19 residues. The ends were cut back, 4 bases at V and 0 bases at J, with 22 bases in the middle. The CDR3 protein is CASSSRWVNRVYSNQPQHF. The CDR3 region has the DNA TGTGCCAGCAGCTCCCGATGGGTAAACAGGGTCTATAGCAATCAGCCCCAGCATTTT.

The chain couples TRBV15 to TRBJ2-7; 9 bases fit TRBD1. Germline-derived CDR1 and CDR2 are LNHNV and YYDKDF (reference sequence). The J segment lost 5 bases and the V segment lost 4 bases, leaving 9 bases of the junction unmatched. This CDR3 is 15 amino acids long. The CDR3 DNA is TGTGCCACCAGCACACGTCCCGGGACAGGGCACGAGCAGTACTTC. This sequence encodes CATSTRPGTGHEQYF.

The chain is built from TRBV7-3 and TRBJ2-5, with TRBD2 matching 7 bases. Germline V gene sequence: CDR1 SGHTA, CDR2 FQGTGA. The CDR3 totals 13 residues. The V and J ends lost 5 bases and 2 bases, in that order; junction bases with no gene match: 2. Written as DNA, the CDR3 is TGTGCCAGCAGCACTAGCGTTCAAGAGACCCAGTACTTC. The encoded protein is CASSTSVQETQYF.